A selection of T cell receptor beta chains follows, all from one sample in a study of blood T cell repertoires in COVID-19. This table comes from immunoSEQ multiplex PCR, and its TCRdb copy is limited to in-frame clones, with some not included. Here the sample spans tens of thousands of clones, almost 85% being singletons. The sample consisted of peripheral blood. These receptors were taken from a man between 60 and 70 years old with acute or convalescent COVID-19. CDR3s include the opening cysteine and the closing phenylalanine or tryptophan. The D gene is left open where the match is weak. The size field is filled for only some rows; it gives once, few, many or a size class.

J: TRBJ2-5
V: TRBV27
size: .
D: TRBD1
CDR3: CASSLMGQGANQETQYF

J: TRBJ2-5
V: TRBV7-2
size: .
D: TRBD1
CDR3: CASSGDREETQYF

J: TRBJ1-6
V: TRBV30
size: .
D: .
CDR3: CAWGLWNNSPLHF

J: TRBJ2-5
V: TRBV7-9
size: few
D: TRBD1
CDR3: CASSWGDRAKGTQYF

J: TRBJ1-1
V: TRBV7-2
size: .
D: .
CDR3: CASSLRDRPNTEAFF

J: TRBJ2-1
V: TRBV18
size: .
D: .
CDR3: CASSPDSNEQFF

J: TRBJ2-2
V: TRBV5-4
size: .
D: .
CDR3: CASSMRQGRGTGELFF

J: TRBJ2-2
V: TRBV25-1
size: .
D: .
CDR3: CASSEYETDSLGELFF

J: TRBJ2-2
V: TRBV6-5
size: .
D: TRBD1
CDR3: CASSSGTANTGELFF

J: TRBJ1-5
V: TRBV20-1
size: once
D: .
CDR3: CSASSARTDQPQHF

J: TRBJ1-2
V: TRBV12-3/TRBV12-4
size: .
D: .
CDR3: CASDDGYGYTF

J: TRBJ2-2
V: TRBV28
size: .
D: .
CDR3: CATSRVATGELFF

J: TRBJ2-5
V: TRBV24-1
size: .
D: TRBD1
CDR3: CATSDGRQGARETQYF

J: TRBJ1-1
V: TRBV10-3
size: .
D: .
CDR3: CAISGETGTDAFF

J: TRBJ1-5
V: TRBV21-1
size: .
D: .
CDR3: CASKAPGGASRLGNQPQHF

J: TRBJ2-4
V: TRBV5-1
size: .
D: TRBD1
CDR3: CASSPRQGSGKNIQYF

J: TRBJ2-7
V: TRBV7-2
size: .
D: .
CDR3: CASSTGGTKYEQYF

J: TRBJ2-5
V: TRBV5-5
size: .
D: .
CDR3: CASSEQGYQETQYF

J: TRBJ2-3
V: TRBV20-1
size: .
D: TRBD2
CDR3: CSASLAGVGTQYF

J: TRBJ1-4
V: TRBV6-5
size: .
D: .
CDR3: CASSYSGADDEKLFF

J: TRBJ1-1
V: TRBV19
size: .
D: .
CDR3: CASSMERGAWSTEAFF

J: TRBJ1-3
V: TRBV2
size: once
D: .
CDR3: CASSYDRSPGNTIYF

J: TRBJ2-5
V: TRBV9
size: .
D: TRBD2
CDR3: CASSAGPRTSGGKETQYF

J: TRBJ1-1
V: TRBV29-1
size: .
D: .
CDR3: CSVEESGQEAFF

J: TRBJ1-5
V: TRBV18
size: .
D: .
CDR3: CASSPSGNSNQPQHF

J: TRBJ2-1
V: TRBV5-5
size: .
D: TRBD2
CDR3: CASSSTSGRGDEQFF

J: TRBJ2-1
V: TRBV6-5
size: .
D: .
CDR3: CASSFYNEQFF

J: TRBJ2-3
V: TRBV5-4
size: .
D: TRBD1
CDR3: CASSLKTGYTDTQYF

J: TRBJ2-7
V: TRBV10-3
size: .
D: TRBD1
CDR3: CAISDRQGYEQYF

J: TRBJ2-6
V: TRBV4-1
size: .
D: .
CDR3: CASSQDSAGLRANVLTF

J: TRBJ1-3
V: TRBV5-1
size: .
D: .
CDR3: CASSSRDNRGLGNTIYF